Below, one T cell receptor (beta chain) is given with its context. This specimen comes from a study of blood T cells in healthy people across ages. The V end was cut by 6 bases, the J end by 4 bases, with 10 bases between. This CDR3 comprises 12 residues. Germline lookup yields CDR1 LGHNA and CDR2 YNFKEQ. Using a J-beta primer mix together with a sample-barcoded 5' primer, a second PCR was run for about 6 to 11 cycles. One entry per CDR3 protein, called by TCRdb with MiXCR from the 5' RACE reads. The table lists about 680,000 distinct CDR3 sequences, approximately 50% of them singletons. The chain couples TRBV4-2 to TRBJ2-7, with D uncertain. Sequencing input: blood. The TCR was taken from an older woman in good health. The CDR3 DNA is TGTGCCAGCAGGGAAGGAGAGTACGAGCAGTACTTC. Amino acids: CASREGEYEQYF.